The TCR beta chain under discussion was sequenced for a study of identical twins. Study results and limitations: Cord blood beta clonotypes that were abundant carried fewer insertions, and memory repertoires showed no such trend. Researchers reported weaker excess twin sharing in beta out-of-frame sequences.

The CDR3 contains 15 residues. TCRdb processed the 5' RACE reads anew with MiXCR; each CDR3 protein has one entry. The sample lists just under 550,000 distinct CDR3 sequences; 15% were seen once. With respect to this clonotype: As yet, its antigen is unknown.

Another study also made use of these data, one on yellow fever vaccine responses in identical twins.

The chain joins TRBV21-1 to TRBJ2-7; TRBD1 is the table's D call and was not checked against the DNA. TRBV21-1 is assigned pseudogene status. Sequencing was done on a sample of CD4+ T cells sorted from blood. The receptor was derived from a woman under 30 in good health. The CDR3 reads CASSLGGMAPLGQYF. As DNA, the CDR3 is TGTGCCAGCAGCCTCGGAGGTATGGCCCCCCTGGGGCAGTACTTC.